A single sample gave rise to the 9 T cell receptor beta chains below, sequenced in a study of identical twins. In TCRdb, the 5' RACE reads were re-called with MiXCR into one record per CDR3 protein. The table shows 250,000 or so distinct CDR3 sequences, with about 9% occurring only once. This sample was shared with a second study, whose subject was yellow fever vaccine responses in identical twins.

The sequenced sample consisted of CD8+ T cells sorted from blood. All receptors come from a woman in her late teens or twenties in good health.

In this sample, this clonotype turned up a few times. The rearrangement links TRBV4-2 to TRBJ1-5; D unresolved. V dropped 2 bases and J dropped 0 bases, with 8 bases sitting between them. Germline CDR1 and CDR2: LGHNA and YNFKEQ. CDR3 size: 15 residues. CDR3 nucleotide sequence: TGTGCCAGCAGCCAACAAGACAATAGCAATCAGCCCCAGCATTTT. It translates to CASSQQDNSNQPQHF.

This rearrangement joins TRBV6-2 or TRBV6-3 to TRBJ1-1; no clear D gene. This CDR3 contains 12 residues. The V gene lost 4 bases and the J gene lost 6 bases, with 9 bases spanning the gap. Germline V gene lookup returns CDR1 MNHEY and CDR2 SVGEGT. CDR3 region: CASSLLDAEAFF. CDR3 nucleotide sequence: TGTGCCAGCAGTTTGCTGGACGCTGAAGCTTTCTTT.

The table lists this clonotype with a few counts. This chain links TRBV5-5 with TRBJ1-4; 9 bases are shared with TRBD1. The CDR3 has 18 amino acids. CDR1 is SGHKS and CDR2 is YYEKEE in the germline V gene (reference sequence). Unmatched junction bases numbered 17, after V lost 3 bases and J lost 8 bases. CDR3: CASSSSTGGNYPGEKLFF. CDR3 bases: TGTGCCAGCAGCTCCTCTACAGGGGGCAACTATCCGGGAGAAAAACTGTTTTTT.

This clonotype has only a few counts. The chain links TRBV14 to TRBJ2-3; 9 positions agree with TRBD1. The CDR3 contains 19 residues. Germline assignment: CDR1 SGHDN and CDR2 FVKESK. V was clipped by 3 bases and J by 3 bases; unmatched bases: 16. In nucleotides, the CDR3 is TGTGCCAGCAGCCACGGCTGGGGGTCACTGGACAGGGGTACAGATACGCAGTATTTT. Its translation: CASSHGWGSLDRGTDTQYF.

This sequence joins TRBV12-5 and TRBJ2-3, with 7 bases aligning to TRBD2. The germline CDR1 and CDR2 sequences are LGHNT and FRNRAP. V was clipped by 6 bases and J by 2 bases; unmatched bases: 11. This CDR3 has 16 residues. In nucleotides, the CDR3 is TGTGCTAGTGGCTCTTCCCTCGGGAGGCCCACAGATACGCAGTATTTT. As protein: CASGSSLGRPTDTQYF.

The table lists this clonotype with a few counts. This rearrangement joins TRBV6-1 to TRBJ1-5, with unresolved D. This CDR3 region has 15 residues. V was pared by 3 bases and J by 2 bases, with 11 bases between. CDR1 and CDR2 (germline): MNHNS, SASEGT. The CDR3 DNA reads TGTGCCAGCAGTGACTACTCCGGGGGCAATCAGCCCCAGCATTTT. Residues: CASSDYSGGNQPQHF.

The sample holds a few counts of this clonotype. V gene TRBV3-1 combines with J gene TRBJ1-6; D ambiguous. This CDR3 has 14 amino acids. Between the trimmed V and J ends, which lost 4 bases and 4 bases, there was a span of 8 bases. Germline CDR1 reads LGHDT; CDR2 reads YNNKEL (reference sequence). CDR3 in amino acids: CASSPLAYNSPLHF. The DNA of the CDR3 is TGTGCCAGCAGCCCGCTCGCTTATAATTCACCCCTCCACTTT.

The V and J genes are TRBV6-5 and TRBJ2-5; 8 bases line up with TRBD1. With V trimmed by 4 bases and J by 5 bases, 6 bases remained unmatched. This CDR3 has 14 amino acids. CDR1 is MNHEY and CDR2 is SVGAGI in the germline V gene. CDR3 DNA sequence: TGTGCCAGCAGTTTGCGACAGGGGTGGGAGACCCAGTACTTC. Translation: CASSLRQGWETQYF.

This chain connects TRBV28 to TRBJ1-1; the D is unclear. The CDR3 consists of 14 residues. CDR1 is MDHEN, CDR2 SYDVKM, per germline. Trimming removed 2 bases from V and 0 bases from J, with 7 bases in between. As DNA, the CDR3 is TGTGCCAGCAGTTTACAACCCATGAACACTGAAGCTTTCTTT. Translation: CASSLQPMNTEAFF. The full variable domain, in which reference TRBV28 and TRBJ1-1 provide the parts outside the CDR3, is DVKVTQSSRYLVKRTGEKVFLECVQDMDHENMFWYRQDPGLGLRLIYFSYDVKMKEKGDIPEGYSVSREKKERFSLILESASTNQTSMYLCASSLQPMNTEAFFGQGTRLTVV.